A selection of T cell receptor beta chains follows, all from one sample in a study of shared clonotypes between healthy human individuals. Measured with immunoSEQ multiplex PCR; TCRdb has only the in-frame clones, and not every one. The top ten clones hold 0.37% of a sample with approximately 2,000,000 clones, 85% to 95% of them seen once. Source material: naive CD4+ T cells from PBMCs. These receptors were taken from a man aged 18 to 35 in good health. Some clones in this sample may be carry-over from other donors' samples. CDR3s include the opening cysteine and the closing phenylalanine or tryptophan. Fields, in order: D gene, J gene, clone size, V gene, CDR3 protein, CDR3 DNA. The D gene is left open where the match is weak. Clone size appears in some rows only: once, few, many, or a class for an expanded clone.

-,TRBJ1-1,few,TRBV28,CASSLQMNTEAFF,TGTGCCAGCAGTTTACAGATGAACACTGAAGCTTTCTTT
-,TRBJ1-1,-,TRBV30,CAWSGGGVAFF,TGTGCCTGGAGTGGCGGGGGCGTAGCTTTCTTT
TRBD2,TRBJ2-7,-,TRBV6-5,CASSYSRTSYEQYF,TGTGCCAGCAGTTACTCCCGGACTAGCTACGAGCAGTACTTC
TRBD2,TRBJ2-7,-,TRBV28,CASSLWGLAGGGVYEQYF,TGTGCCAGCAGTTTATGGGGACTAGCGGGAGGCGGGGTCTACGAGCAGTACTTC
-,TRBJ2-1,-,TRBV5-4,CASSARDNAYNEQFF,TGTGCCAGCAGCGCCCGGGACAATGCCTACAATGAGCAGTTCTTC
-,TRBJ2-2,-,TRBV28,CASSFPGVRGTGELFF,TGTGCCAGCAGCTTCCCGGGAGTCAGAGGCACCGGGGAGCTGTTTTTT
-,TRBJ1-1,-,TRBV5-1,CASSLKPGGNTEAFF,TGCGCCAGCAGCCTAAAGCCGGGGGGTAACACTGAAGCTTTCTTT
-,TRBJ1-1,-,TRBV28,CASSLLTGNTEAFF,TGTGCCAGCAGTTTATTAACAGGGAACACTGAAGCTTTCTTT
-,TRBJ2-2,once,TRBV19,CASRDGALTNTGELFF,TGTGCCAGCCGAGACGGGGCACTAACGAACACCGGGGAGCTGTTTTTT
-,TRBJ1-1,-,TRBV5-1,CASSSPQASGAYTEAFF,TGCGCCAGCAGCTCGCCCCAGGCTTCAGGGGCGTACACTGAAGCTTTCTTT
TRBD2,TRBJ2-7,-,TRBV27,CASSLSGLAGAFAQYF,TGTGCCAGCAGTTTATCCGGACTAGCGGGGGCCTTCGCGCAGTACTTC
-,TRBJ1-2,-,TRBV25-1,CASSEGSGGGYYGYTF,TGTGCCAGCAGTGAAGGCTCCGGGGGGGGCTACTATGGCTACACCTTC
-,TRBJ1-2,-,TRBV14,CASSQGEERGYTF,TGTGCCAGCAGCCAAGGAGAGGAAAGGGGCTACACCTTC
TRBD2,TRBJ2-7,-,TRBV5-5,CASTGVLAGSYEQYF,TGTGCCAGCACCGGCGTGCTAGCGGGATCCTACGAGCAGTACTTC
-,TRBJ2-7,-,TRBV6-1,CASRTQNSYEQYF,TGTGCCAGCAGAACTCAAAACTCCTACGAGCAGTACTTC
-,TRBJ1-4,-,TRBV28,CASSYGGLTNEKLFF,TGTGCCAGCAGTTACGGGGGTTTAACTAATGAAAAACTGTTTTTT
TRBD1,TRBJ1-2,-,TRBV7-2,CASSPRGTGGYDYGYTF,TGTGCCAGCAGCCCACGGGGGACAGGGGGATACGACTATGGCTACACCTTC
-,TRBJ1-1,-,TRBV6-5,CASSSALGGMNTEAFF,TGTGCCAGCAGTTCAGCCCTGGGCGGGATGAACACTGAAGCTTTCTTT
TRBD2,TRBJ2-1,-,TRBV5-1,CASSLESNRGLAGGPYEQFF,TGCGCCAGCAGCTTGGAGAGTAACAGGGGGCTAGCGGGAGGCCCCTATGAGCAGTTCTTC
-,TRBJ1-1,-,TRBV20-1,CSASENTEAFF,TGCAGTGCGTCAGAGAACACTGAAGCTTTCTTT
TRBD2,TRBJ2-1,-,TRBV5-1,CASSLLAGYEQFF,TGCGCCAGCAGCTTACTAGCGGGATATGAGCAGTTCTTC
-,TRBJ2-7,-,TRBV27,CASIISSAPTSSYEQYF,TGTGCCAGCATCATAAGCTCGGCTCCTACGAGCTCCTACGAGCAGTACTTC
-,TRBJ2-6,-,TRBV28,CASSLDGLSYGSTLSGANVLTF,TGTGCCAGCAGTTTAGATGGATTGTCGTACGGGTCCACCCTCTCTGGGGCCAACGTCCTGACTTTC
-,TRBJ1-2,-,TRBV14,CASSSGGEADYGYTF,TGTGCCAGCAGCTCAGGAGGGGAGGCGGACTATGGCTACACCTTC
TRBD1,TRBJ2-7,-,TRBV6-1,CASRVGRGNSYEQYF,TGTGCCAGCAGGGTCGGCAGGGGGAACTCCTACGAGCAGTACTTC
-,TRBJ2-4,-,TRBV5-1,CASGRETDLAKNIQYF,TGCGCCAGCGGCAGAGAGACTGACTTAGCCAAAAACATTCAGTACTTC